This TCR beta chain was documented in a study of spatial heterogeneity in lung cancer. TCRdb passed the 5' RACE reads through MiXCR, listing each CDR3 protein once. The sample records more than 75,000 distinct CDR3 sequences, just under 20% being singletons. The time point is: blood at routine non-recurrence follow-up after resection. The germline CDR1 and CDR2 sequences are GTSNPN and SVGIG (reference sequence). The CDR3 is 14 amino acids. The V gene end was trimmed by 4 bases and the J gene end by 3 bases; junction bases not matched to a gene: 7. The chain recombines TRBV30 with TRBJ1-2, with 8 bases aligning to TRBD1. The source was PBMCs, collected at follow-up. This TCR was recovered from a male donor with early-stage non-small cell lung cancer. CDR3 sequence: CAWNDRGLDYGYTF. In nucleotides, the CDR3 is TGTGCCTGGAATGACAGGGGTTTGGACTATGGCTACACCTTC.